The TCR beta chain under discussion was sequenced for a study of CD8 T cells in ankylosing spondylitis. Library preparation for TCR beta used quantitative 5'-RACE with molecular barcodes. One entry per CDR3 protein, called by TCRdb with MiXCR from the 5' RACE reads. The sample yields approximately 500,000 distinct CDR3 sequences, roughly 13% seen once. As regards this clonotype: Its antigen is not known.

Study results and limitations: Seemingly distinctive of ankylosing spondylitis blood was a TCR beta motif formed by eight highly homologous variants. Clones linked to disease, bearing a CD8+ phenotype, were relatively rare in peripheral blood.

There are 14 residues in the CDR3. Deletions cut 3 bases from V and 4 bases from J, with 11 bases between. Looked up from germline, CDR1 is SEHNR and CDR2 is FQNEAQ (reference sequence). The chain carries TRBV7-9 and TRBJ2-3; a weak D match, TRBD2 (6 bases). The sample comprised blood, either unsorted or a sorted T cell fraction (not recorded which). This receptor was taken from a male donor with ankylosing spondylitis. The CDR3 nucleotides read TGTGCCAGCAGCTTGTGGAGGGGACCAGATACGCAGTATTTT. It translates to CASSLWRGPDTQYF.